A single TCR beta chain is shown here with its context. This record belongs to a study of T-cell memory formation after mild COVID-19. Germline CDR1 SEHNR, CDR2 FQNEAQ (reference sequence). The V gene lost 4 bases and the J gene lost 0 bases, with 13 bases spanning the gap. The CDR3 consists of 16 residues. TCRdb reanalysed the 5' RACE reads using MiXCR and keeps one entry per CDR3 protein. The sample has around 320,000 distinct CDR3 sequences, around 28% seen once. V is TRBV7-9 and J is TRBJ2-1; TRBD2 is a possible D gene (6 bases). Sequences were obtained from PBMCs or a T cell subset sorted from them (not recorded which). The receptor was derived from an adult woman who had mild COVID-19 (a few samples of this study predate the infection). Cell type and time point are not known. The CDR3 DNA reads TGTGCCAGCAGCTCTAGCGTGCGGAGCTCCTACAATGAGCAGTTCTTC. Translating gives CASSSSVRSSYNEQFF.